The present entry profiles one T cell receptor (beta chain) with its context. What it binds is unknown. The PCR employed 60 Vbeta primers together with 13 Jbeta primers. Original processing notes: Later, an analysis found 75 million to 90 million unique TCR beta chains, and about 9.9 million of these were shared. Clones were read by immunoSEQ multiplex PCR, and TCRdb kept only the in-frame ones, dropping some. That table gives V, J and clone size, and the DNA gave D and trimming. The repertoire holds about 170,000 clones, with around 83% as singletons. This entry comes from a study of cytomegalovirus exposure and HLA in healthy donors. V lost 6 bases, J lost 8 bases, and 7 bases stayed unmatched. The CDR3 consists of 13 residues. Germline CDR1 and CDR2: MNHEY and SVGAGI. Notes on the study in general: With later analysis, a missense DCLRE1C variant became linked to TCR beta V- and J-gene trimming.

The gene calls are TRBV6-5 and TRBJ1-2; 9 bases line up with TRBD1. This TCR was sampled from a girl aged 2-10 years in good health and CMV-seropositive. Sequencing was done on a sample of PBMCs. The CDR3 bases are TGTGCCAGCAGCATAGGGACAGGGAACGGCTACACCTTC. Residues: CASSIGTGNGYTF.